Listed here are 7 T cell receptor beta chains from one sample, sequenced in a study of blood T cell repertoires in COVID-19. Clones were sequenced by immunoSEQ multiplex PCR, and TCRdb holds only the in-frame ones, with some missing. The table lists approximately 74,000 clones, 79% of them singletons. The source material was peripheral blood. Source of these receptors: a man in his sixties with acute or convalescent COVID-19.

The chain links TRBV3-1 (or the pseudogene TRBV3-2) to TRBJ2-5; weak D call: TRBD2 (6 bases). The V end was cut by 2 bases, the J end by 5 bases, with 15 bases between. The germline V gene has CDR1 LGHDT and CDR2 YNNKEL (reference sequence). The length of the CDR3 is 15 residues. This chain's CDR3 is CASSQRDSGRETQYF. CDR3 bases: TGTGCCAGCAGCCAACGGGATAGCGGTCGTGAGACCCAGTACTTC.

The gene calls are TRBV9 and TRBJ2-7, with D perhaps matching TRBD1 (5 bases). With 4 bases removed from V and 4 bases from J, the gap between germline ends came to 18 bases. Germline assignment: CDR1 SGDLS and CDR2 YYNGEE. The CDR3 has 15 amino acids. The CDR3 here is CASSPGVGHFYEQYF. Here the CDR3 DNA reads TGTGCCAGCAGCCCAGGAGTGGGGCACTTTTACGAGCAGTACTTC. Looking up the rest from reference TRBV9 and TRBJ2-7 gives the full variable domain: DSGVTQTPKHLITATGQRVTLRCSPRSGDLSVYWYQQSLDQGLQFLIQYYNGEERAKGNILERFSAQQFPDLHSELNLSSLELGDSALYFCASSPGVGHFYEQYFGPGTRLTVT.

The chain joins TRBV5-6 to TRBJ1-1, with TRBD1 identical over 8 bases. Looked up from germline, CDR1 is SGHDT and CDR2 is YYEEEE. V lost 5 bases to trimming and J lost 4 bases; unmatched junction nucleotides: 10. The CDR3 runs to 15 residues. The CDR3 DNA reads TGTGCCAGCAGGCCACAGGGGGGGTTTCTCACTGAAGCTTTCTTT. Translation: CASRPQGGFLTEAFF.

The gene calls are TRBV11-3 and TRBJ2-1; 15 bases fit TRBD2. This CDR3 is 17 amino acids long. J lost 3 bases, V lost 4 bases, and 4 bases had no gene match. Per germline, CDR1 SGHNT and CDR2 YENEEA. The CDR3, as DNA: TGTGCCAGCAGCTCCAGGACTAGCGGGGGGGGCTACAATGAGCAGTTCTTC. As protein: CASSSRTSGGGYNEQFF.

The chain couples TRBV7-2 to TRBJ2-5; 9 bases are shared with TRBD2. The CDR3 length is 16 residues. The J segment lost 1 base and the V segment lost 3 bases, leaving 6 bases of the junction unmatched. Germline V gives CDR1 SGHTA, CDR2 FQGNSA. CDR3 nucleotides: TGTGCCAGCAGCTTGTTTGCTAGCGGGGTCCAAGAGACCCAGTACTTC. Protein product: CASSLFASGVQETQYF.

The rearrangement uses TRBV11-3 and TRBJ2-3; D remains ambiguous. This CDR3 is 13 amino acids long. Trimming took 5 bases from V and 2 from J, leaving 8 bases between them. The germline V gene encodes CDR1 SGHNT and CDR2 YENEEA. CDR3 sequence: CASSRDPTDTQYF. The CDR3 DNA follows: TGTGCCAGCAGCCGAGATCCCACAGATACGCAGTATTTT.

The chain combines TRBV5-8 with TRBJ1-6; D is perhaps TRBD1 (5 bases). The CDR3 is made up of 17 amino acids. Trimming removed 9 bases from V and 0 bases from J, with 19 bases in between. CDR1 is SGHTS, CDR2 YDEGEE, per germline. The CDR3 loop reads CAMTLGRKSSYNSPLHF. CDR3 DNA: TGTGCCATGACCTTGGGGCGGAAGAGCTCCTATAATTCACCCCTCCACTTT.